A selection of T cell receptor beta chains follows, all from one sample in a study of T cell changes during pregnancy in multiple sclerosis. Clones were sequenced by immunoSEQ multiplex PCR, and TCRdb holds only the in-frame ones, with some missing. This repertoire shows around 30,000 clones, roughly 90% found once; its top ten account for roughly 0.56%. Sequencing used CD4+ T cells from peripheral blood mononuclear cells, obtained in the third trimester of pregnancy. These receptors came from a female donor in good health, enrolled as a control in a pregnancy study. The CDR3 runs from the conserved cysteine through the conserved F or W. The D gene is left open where the match is weak. Only some rows state a clone size, as once, few, many or a class for expanded clones.

d_gene	v_gene	abundance	j_gene	CDR3nt	CDR3aa
.	TRBV30	.	TRBJ1-3	TGTGCCTGGAGTGTTGGAAGCGTGGGTTCCGGAAACACCATATATTTT	CAWSVGSVGSGNTIYF
.	TRBV6-6	.	TRBJ2-7	TGTGCCAGCAGTTCAGGGACTTCCTACGAGCAGTACTTC	CASSSGTSYEQYF
TRBD2	TRBV10-3	.	TRBJ2-3	TGTGCCACCCGCATTCGGGGGGGCCGGGGGAGCACAGATACGCAGTATTTT	CATRIRGGRGSTDTQYF
TRBD1	TRBV10-3	few	TRBJ1-1	TGTGCCATCAGGGGACAGGGGGTGAACACTGAAGCTTTCTTT	CAIRGQGVNTEAFF
.	TRBV2	.	TRBJ2-7	TGTGCCAGCAGTGGGGACATCAACTACGAGCAGTACTTC	CASSGDINYEQYF
TRBD1	TRBV9	.	TRBJ1-1	TGTGCCAGCAGCTTGCGGGACAGGCAATACACTGAAGCTTTCTTT	CASSLRDRQYTEAFF
.	TRBV11-3	.	TRBJ2-1	TGTGCCAGCAGCTTAGATGGAGGATCCAATGAGCAGTTCTTC	CASSLDGGSNEQFF
.	TRBV19	.	TRBJ2-1	TGTGCCAGTAGTAGGGAAGGACTCTCCTACAATGAGCAGTTCTTC	CASSREGLSYNEQFF
.	TRBV5-6	.	TRBJ1-2	TGTGCCAGCAGCTTGGCCGGGAAGGACTATGGCTACACCTTC	CASSLAGKDYGYTF
TRBD2	TRBV10-3	once	TRBJ2-1	TGTGCCATCAGTGACTTAGGGACTAGCTACAATGAGCAGTTCTTC	CAISDLGTSYNEQFF
.	TRBV18	.	TRBJ2-1	TGTGCCAGCTCACCACCGTCCTCCAGTTACAATGAGCAGTTCTTC	CASSPPSSSYNEQFF
.	TRBV19	.	TRBJ1-2	TGTGCCAGTAGTCCCCGAGGTTATGATGGCTACACCTTC	CASSPRGYDGYTF
TRBD2	TRBV7-6	.	TRBJ2-1	TGTGCCAGCAGCTTAAGACTAGCGGGAGACAATGAGCAGTTCTTC	CASSLRLAGDNEQFF
TRBD1	TRBV5-1	once	TRBJ1-1	TGCGCCAGCAGCTTGGCGCCAGGGGGAGCTGAAGCTTTCTTT	CASSLAPGGAEAFF
.	TRBV4-1	.	TRBJ1-5	TGCGCCAGCAGCCAAGACCCGGGAAATAGCAATCAGCCCCAGCATTTT	CASSQDPGNSNQPQHF
TRBD2	TRBV5-6	.	TRBJ2-1	TGTGCCAGCAGCTTGGGGGAATTAAGACTAGCCGGCAATGAGCAGTTCTTC	CASSLGELRLAGNEQFF
.	TRBV2	.	TRBJ1-2	TGTGCCAGCACCAGTGCATCCCGGGGAAGGGGCTACACCTTC	CASTSASRGRGYTF
TRBD1	TRBV9	.	TRBJ2-1	TGTGCCAGCAGCGACAGGGGGCTCTCCTACAATGAGCAGTTCTTC	CASSDRGLSYNEQFF
TRBD1	TRBV14	.	TRBJ2-7	TGTGCCAGCAGCCCGAAAGAGACAGGGCCACTCTACGAGCAGTACTTC	CASSPKETGPLYEQYF
.	TRBV29-1	.	TRBJ2-7	TGCAGCGTTGAAGATCCCGACTTCTACGAGCAGTACTTC	CSVEDPDFYEQYF
TRBD1	TRBV9	.	TRBJ1-1	TGTGCCAGCAGCGTAGAGGGGGCACCAAACACTGAAGCTTTCTTT	CASSVEGAPNTEAFF
.	TRBV11-3	once	TRBJ2-1	TGTGCCAGCAGCTTAGGTTTGGGGACACCCGACAATGAGCAGTTCTTC	CASSLGLGTPDNEQFF
TRBD2	TRBV5-4	once	TRBJ2-1	TGTGCCAGCAGCTTAGGCGGGAGGAACTCCTACAATGAGCAGTTCTTC	CASSLGGRNSYNEQFF
.	TRBV14	.	TRBJ2-1	TGTGCCAGCAGCCAAAACAGTTATAGTGGCAATGAGCAGTTCTTC	CASSQNSYSGNEQFF
.	TRBV14	.	TRBJ2-7	TGTGCCAGCAGAATTGGAGGTACCTACGAGCAGTACTTC	CASRIGGTYEQYF
TRBD2	TRBV9	.	TRBJ2-5	TGTGCCAGCAGCGTAGACACTAGCGGGGGGCAGAGGGAGACCCAGTACTTC	CASSVDTSGGQRETQYF
TRBD2	TRBV7-2	.	TRBJ2-5	TGTGCCAGCAGTCCTCGGAAGGGCGGGAGGCACCAAGAGACCCAGTACTTC	CASSPRKGGRHQETQYF
TRBD2	TRBV29-1	.	TRBJ2-3	TGCAGCGTTGGGGTAGCGGGAGCCCCTAGCACAGATACGCAGTATTTT	CSVGVAGAPSTDTQYF
TRBD1	TRBV5-4	.	TRBJ2-3	TGTGCCAGCAGCTCTCAAGACAGGGTTTGGACAGATACGCAGTATTTT	CASSSQDRVWTDTQYF
TRBD1	TRBV7-9	.	TRBJ2-2	TGTGCCATCCCCCGGACAGGGGACACCGGGGAGCTGTTTTTT	CAIPRTGDTGELFF
TRBD1	TRBV27	.	TRBJ1-6	TGTGCCAGCAGTTTCCCCACAGGGGAGTATTATTCACCCCTCCACTTT	CASSFPTGEYYSPLHF
.	TRBV7-8	.	TRBJ2-1	TGTGCCAGCCGGGGGATAAGCTCCTACAATGAGCAGTTCTTC	CASRGISSYNEQFF
TRBD1	TRBV6-5	.	TRBJ2-2	TGTGCCAGCCGGACAGGCTTCAACACCGGGGAGCTGTTTTTT	CASRTGFNTGELFF
.	TRBV27	once	TRBJ1-5	TGTGCCAGCAGCCGGACAGCGGGGCGAAATCAGCCCCAGCATTTT	CASSRTAGRNQPQHF
.	TRBV7-8	.	TRBJ2-7	TGTGCCAGCAGCTTAGGGCAGTACTCCTACGAGCAGTACTTC	CASSLGQYSYEQYF
.	TRBV30	.	TRBJ1-3	TGTGCCTGGAGTGCGACAGGCTCTGGAAACACCATATATTTT	CAWSATGSGNTIYF
TRBD2	TRBV5-6	.	TRBJ2-1	TGTGCCAGCAGCCAAGCCTTCGGGGGGAACTACAATGAGCAGTTCTTC	CASSQAFGGNYNEQFF
TRBD1	TRBV2	.	TRBJ1-1	TGTGCCAGCAGTGAAGTTCGGACAGGGAAAACTGAAGCTTTCTTT	CASSEVRTGKTEAFF
.	TRBV11-2	.	TRBJ2-5	.	CASTNRDRGFLETQYF
.	TRBV7-9	.	TRBJ2-7	TGTGCCAGCAGCTTAGGCGGAGTGCCGGGGTACTTC	CASSLGGVPGYF
TRBD1	TRBV19	.	TRBJ1-1	TGTGCCAGTGCCTGGGACAGCGTGAACACTGAAGCTTTCTTT	CASAWDSVNTEAFF
TRBD1	TRBV11-3	.	TRBJ1-2	TGTGCCAGCAGCTTAGATGGACAGGGCCGCAGGGGGAAAATCGGTGGCTACACCTTC	CASSLDGQGRRGKIGGYTF
.	TRBV25-1	.	TRBJ1-2	TGTGCCAGCACCGAATCTGGGGGCGTCCGTGGCTACACCTTC	CASTESGGVRGYTF
.	TRBV27	.	TRBJ2-2	TGTGCCAGCAGTTTCACACCGGGCAGGGCGCTCACCGGGGAGCTGTTTTTT	CASSFTPGRALTGELFF
TRBD1	TRBV13	few	TRBJ1-6	TGTGCCAGCAGCTTTGGACAGGGAAATTCACCCCTCCACTTT	CASSFGQGNSPLHF
.	TRBV20-1	.	TRBJ2-1	TGCAGTGCTAGAAGGACTGATGAGCAGTTCTTC	CSARRTDEQFF
TRBD2	TRBV7-9	.	TRBJ2-3	TGTGCCAGCAGCTTTGGGAGCGGGGGAACTAGCACAGATACGCAGTATTTT	CASSFGSGGTSTDTQYF
.	TRBV7-2	few	TRBJ1-2	TGTGCCAGCAGCTTAGGGGGACTGGGGAGGGGCGTTGGGGGCTACACCTTC	CASSLGGLGRGVGGYTF
.	TRBV7-6	.	TRBJ1-1	TGTGCCAGCAGCTTACAGGGGACGGACTCCGCCCAGGGCCCTGAAGCTTTCTTT	CASSLQGTDSAQGPEAFF
.	TRBV15	.	TRBJ1-1	TGTGCCACCAGCAGAACGTCAGGGAACACTGAAGCTTTCTTT	CATSRTSGNTEAFF
TRBD2	TRBV30	.	TRBJ2-3	TGTGCCTGGAGTTTACTAGCGGGAGGGTCAGGAGATACGCAGTATTTT	CAWSLLAGGSGDTQYF
.	TRBV28	.	TRBJ1-4	TGTGCCAGCAGTTTCCCAGGGCAGGGGCCGCCGAAACTGTTTTTT	CASSFPGQGPPKLFF
.	TRBV7-8	.	TRBJ1-5	TGTGCCAGCAGCTTAATCCGGGGAAATCAGCCCCAGCATTTT	CASSLIRGNQPQHF